This TCR beta chain is drawn from a study of blood T cells in healthy people across ages. Study context: There was about one barcoded beta molecule captured by template switching per two T cells.

In germline, CDR1 is LGHNA, CDR2 YNFKEQ. V gave up 0 bases and J gave up 3 bases, with 11 bases separating them. The CDR3 is made up of 15 amino acids. Study-level points and caveats: Whereas aged donors had fewer naive CD4+ cells, long-lived donors had more of them and higher diversity.

A sample-barcoded 5' primer and a J-beta primer mix were used in a second PCR of about 7 to 12 cycles. In TCRdb, the 5' RACE reads were re-called with MiXCR into one record per CDR3 protein. The sample holds about 1.1 million distinct CDR3 sequences, more than 30% seen once. About this clonotype: The antigen remains undetermined.

The receptor was isolated from a man in his late teens or twenties in good health. The chain joins TRBV4-2 to TRBJ2-5, with a weak D call TRBD1 (5 bases). Source material: blood. This chain's CDR3 is CASSQDPQTEETQYF. The CDR3 bases are TGTGCCAGCAGCCAAGATCCACAGACAGAAGAGACCCAGTACTTC.